The entry below describes one T cell receptor (beta chain). The data originate from a study of blood T cell repertoires in COVID-19. About the research overall: There were acute and convalescent COVID-19 samples, and they came from the United States, Italy and Spain. The analysed material was cDNA or gDNA that came from T cells, B-cell-depleted T cells, or PBMCs.

The ends lost 1 base at V and 6 bases at J; junction bases unmatched: 15. Germline loops: CDR1 LGHDT, CDR2 YNNKEL (reference sequence). The CDR3 is made up of 18 amino acids. In the study's own analysis: Estimated nucleated cell counts came from reference gene primer amplification. Clones were read by immunoSEQ multiplex PCR, and TCRdb kept only the in-frame ones, dropping some. V, J and clone size reflect that table, while D and trimming were determined from the DNA. This table holds some 30,000 clones, 89% found once. The V call is TRBV3-1 (or the pseudogene TRBV3-2), the J call TRBJ2-3; 8 nucleotides line up with TRBD2. The clonotype originates from a human donor with acute or convalescent COVID-19. The donor label of this sample is uncertain. The sequenced sample was peripheral blood. As DNA, the CDR3 is TGTGCCAGCAGCCAAGGCCCCCCCAGCGGGGGTGCCCGGGATACGCAGTATTTT. It codes for CASSQGPPSGGARDTQYF.